This T cell receptor beta chain originates from a study of CD8 T cells in Susac syndrome. Reverse transcription of 0.5 to 1 ug RNA was performed with random hexamers. immunoSEQ multiplex PCR amplified TCR beta CDR3 across 54 Vbeta, 13 Jbeta. TCRdb passed the immunoSEQ multiplex PCR reads through MiXCR, listing each CDR3 protein once. The repertoire holds tens of thousands of distinct CDR3 sequences, with approximately 94% as singletons. The CDR3 is 15 residues long. The germline V gene has CDR1 SGHTA and CDR2 FQGNSA. Trimming took 5 bases from V and 7 from J, leaving 20 bases between them. The V call is TRBV7-2, the J call TRBJ1-2; D may be TRBD1 (5 bases). The sequenced material came from CD4+ T cells from PBMCs. The sequence derives from a human donor with Susac syndrome. This CDR3 reads CASSRSTAEGSGYTF. As DNA, the CDR3 is TGTGCCAGCAGCCGATCGACAGCTGAAGGGTCTGGCTACACCTTC.